These 14 T cell receptor beta chains were all obtained from the same sample, sequenced in a study of T cell changes during pregnancy in multiple sclerosis (dated by TCRdb to about 2019). To prepare the library, the immunoSEQ multiplex PCR assay was applied. The source is immuneACCESS, and TCRdb retained only in-frame sequences with V and J called. Part of the clones is not carried over; for the studies checked, unresolved V genes explain less than half of this, and the remainder is unexplained. Recorded for this sample are under 50,000 clones; around nine tenths of them occurred a single time. The top ten clones comprise around 0.38% of the sample. The starting material was CD4+ T cells from peripheral blood mononuclear cells, obtained in the second trimester of pregnancy. Receptors were obtained from a female donor in good health, enrolled as a control in a pregnancy study.

The gene calls are TRBV15 and TRBJ1-2, with 7 positions matching TRBD1. Germline lookup yields CDR1 LNHNV and CDR2 YYDKDF (reference sequence). V was clipped by 0 bases and J by 4 bases; unmatched bases: 5. This CDR3 contains 15 residues. CDR3 protein: CATSREVGTVYGYTF. In DNA form, the CDR3 reads TGTGCCACCAGCAGAGAGGTGGGGACAGTCTATGGCTACACCTTC.

The DNA of the CDR3 is TGTGCCAGCAGCGCGGACAGACTAAATTCACCCCTCCACTTT. Protein sequence: CASSADRLNSPLHF. V gene TRBV9 combines with J gene TRBJ1-6; D is possibly TRBD1 (6 bases). The CDR3 consists of 14 residues. Trimming pared 3 bases from V and 7 bases from J, leaving 11 bases between. Per the germline V gene, CDR1 is SGDLS and CDR2 is YYNGEE. Variable domain in full (rest from reference TRBV9 and TRBJ1-6): DSGVTQTPKHLITATGQRVTLRCSPRSGDLSVYWYQQSLDQGLQFLIQYYNGEERAKGNILERFSAQQFPDLHSELNLSSLELGDSALYFCASSADRLNSPLHFGNGTRLTVT.

The chain recombines TRBV12-5 with TRBJ1-1, with 8 bases identical to TRBD1. The V gene's germline CDR1 is LGHNT and CDR2 FRNRAP. The junction had 8 bases not matched to a gene; V was cut back by 3 bases and J by 5 bases. The CDR3 has 15 amino acids. CDR3 DNA sequence: TGTGCTAGTGGTTTTAAACAGGGGGTGAGTACTGAAGCTTTCTTT. Protein product: CASGFKQGVSTEAFF.

The chain has TRBV7-2 and TRBJ2-5; D might be TRBD2 (6 bases). The germline V and J ends were trimmed by 5 bases and 0 bases, with 13 bases remaining between them. Germline values: CDR1 SGHTA, CDR2 FQGNSA. The CDR3 sequence is 15 residues long. The CDR3 region is CASSGMGGHQETQYF. For the CDR3, the DNA is TGTGCCAGCAGCGGCATGGGGGGACACCAAGAGACCCAGTACTTC.

The V gene is TRBV7-2, the J gene TRBJ1-4, with 8 bases fitting TRBD1. The CDR3 totals 15 residues. Germline values: CDR1 SGHTA, CDR2 FQGNSA. Trimming removed 6 bases from V and 5 bases from J; junction bases left unmatched: 8. The CDR3, as DNA: TGTGCCAGCAGTTCCCAGGGGGCGATGAATGAAAAACTGTTTTTT. Protein sequence: CASSSQGAMNEKLFF. The variable domain in full, completed from reference TRBV7-2 and TRBJ1-4, reads GAGVSQSPSNKVTEKGKDVELRCDPISGHTALYWYRQSLGQGLEFLIYFQGNSAPDKSGLPSDRFSAERTGGSVSTLTIQRTQQEDSAVYLCASSSQGAMNEKLFFGSGTQLSVL.

V usage is TRBV7-2 and J usage is TRBJ2-2; D possibly corresponds to TRBD1 (5 bases). Germline V gene lookup returns CDR1 SGHTA and CDR2 FQGNSA. V was cut by 5 bases and J by 0 bases, with 13 bases left in between. The CDR3 covers 16 residues. The CDR3 region is CASSLSGPPNTGELFF. CDR3 DNA sequence: TGTGCCAGCAGCCTCTCAGGGCCTCCGAACACCGGGGAGCTGTTTTTT.

The rearrangement links TRBV5-5 to TRBJ2-3; D not resolved. There are 14 residues in the CDR3. Germline loops: CDR1 SGHKS, CDR2 YYEKEE (reference sequence). Trimming pared 0 bases from V and 8 bases from J, leaving 13 bases between. The chain's CDR3 is CASSLGASVGTQYF. Written as DNA, the CDR3 is TGTGCCAGCAGCTTGGGTGCCTCAGTTGGTACGCAGTATTTT.

Worth noting for this clone: This sample also contains other DNA sequences that code for the same CDR3. This chain connects TRBV5-1 to TRBJ2-3, with D possibly TRBD1 on 6 matching bases. Germline CDR1 is SGHRS and CDR2 is YFSETQ. The CDR3 consists of 14 residues. V lost 4 bases, J lost 2 bases, and 11 bases lay in between. CDR3 bases: TGCGCCAGCAGCCTAGGACAGAACACAGATACGCAGTATTTT. Encoded protein: CASSLGQNTDTQYF.

This rearrangement joins TRBV6-5 to TRBJ1-3; D is undetermined. CDR3 length: 14 residues. Per the germline V gene, CDR1 is MNHEY and CDR2 is SVGAGI. The V end was cut by 6 bases, the J end by 1 base, with 10 bases between. The CDR3 is CASRAGGSGNTIYF. The CDR3 bases are TGTGCCAGCAGGGCCGGCGGGTCTGGAAACACCATATATTTT.

The rearrangement links TRBV6-4 to TRBJ2-2; D is uncertain. The CDR3 length is 14 residues. Germline lookup yields CDR1 MRHNA and CDR2 SNTAGT. Trimming shortened V by 4 bases and J by 1 base, and 7 bases separated the two germline ends. The CDR3 here is CASSAEMNTGELFF. CDR3 nucleotide sequence: TGTGCCAGCAGTGCTGAGATGAACACCGGGGAGCTGTTTTTT.

The chain carries TRBV7-9 and TRBJ2-3; 10 bases line up with TRBD2. Germline assignment: CDR1 SEHNR and CDR2 FQNEAQ (reference sequence). The V segment lost 4 bases and the J segment 3 bases; nucleotides outside the gene matches: 4. The CDR3 extends over 15 amino acids. The CDR3 region is CASSSQRGGTDTQYF. DNA for the CDR3: TGTGCCAGCAGCTCACAGCGGGGGGGGACAGATACGCAGTATTTT.

The CDR3 sequence is CASISPGGGNSPLHF. CDR3 nucleotide sequence: TGTGCCAGTATCTCTCCAGGGGGTGGTAATTCACCCCTCCACTTT. This chain uses TRBV19 with TRBJ1-6, with TRBD1 identical over 7 bases. Germline V CDR1 and CDR2: LNHDA, SQIVND (reference sequence). J lost 6 bases, V lost 7 bases, and 9 bases had no gene match. The CDR3 is 15 residues long.

The V call is TRBV9, the J call TRBJ1-6; D remains unclear. Germline V gene lookup returns CDR1 SGDLS and CDR2 YYNGEE. The CDR3 loop spans 13 amino acids. V was trimmed by 0 bases and J by 8 bases, leaving 6 bases between them. For the CDR3, the DNA is TGTGCCAGCAGCGTAGCCCCTGATTCACCCCTCCACTTT. It specifies CASSVAPDSPLHF.

This chain uses TRBV7-8 with TRBJ1-1; the D gene is possibly TRBD1 (5 bases). Trimming took off 5 bases at V and 0 bases at J, with 19 bases between the two ends. CDR1 is SGHVS and CDR2 is FQNEAQ in the germline V gene. The CDR3 runs to 17 residues. In nucleotides, the CDR3 is TGTGCCAGCAGCGCCCATCCCGGGGGGAGTATGAACACTGAAGCTTTCTTT. It yields the protein CASSAHPGGSMNTEAFF. Full variable domain (rest looked up from reference TRBV7-8 and TRBJ1-1): GAGVSQSPRYKVAKRGQDVALRCDPISGHVSLFWYQQALGQGPEFLTYFQNEAQLDKSGLPSDRFFAERPEGSVSTLKIQRTQQEDSAVYLCASSAHPGGSMNTEAFFGQGTRLTVV.